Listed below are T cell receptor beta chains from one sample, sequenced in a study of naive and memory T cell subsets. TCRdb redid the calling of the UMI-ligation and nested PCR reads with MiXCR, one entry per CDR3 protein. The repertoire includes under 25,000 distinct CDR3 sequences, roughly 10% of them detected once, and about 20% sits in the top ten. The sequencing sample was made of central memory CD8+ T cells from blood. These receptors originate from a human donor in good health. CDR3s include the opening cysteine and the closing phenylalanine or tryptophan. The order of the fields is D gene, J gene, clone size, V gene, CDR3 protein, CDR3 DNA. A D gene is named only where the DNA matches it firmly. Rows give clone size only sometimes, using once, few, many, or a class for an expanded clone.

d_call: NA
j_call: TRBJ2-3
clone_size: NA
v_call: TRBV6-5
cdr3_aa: CASSYSDTDTQYF
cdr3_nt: TGTGCCAGCAGTTATTCAGACACAGATACGCAGTATTTT

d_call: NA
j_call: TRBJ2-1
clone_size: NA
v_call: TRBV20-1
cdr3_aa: CSARGSNFLNEQFF
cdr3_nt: TGCAGTGCTAGGGGGAGTAATTTCCTCAATGAGCAGTTCTTC

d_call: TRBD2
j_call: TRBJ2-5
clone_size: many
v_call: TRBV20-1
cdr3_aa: CSARDSFGLAGQETQYF
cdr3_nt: TGCAGTGCTAGAGATAGTTTTGGACTAGCGGGCCAAGAGACCCAGTACTTC

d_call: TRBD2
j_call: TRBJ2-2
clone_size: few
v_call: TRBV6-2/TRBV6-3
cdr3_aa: CASSYWGTSPGELFF
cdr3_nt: TGTGCCAGCAGTTACTGGGGGACTAGCCCCGGGGAGCTGTTTTTT

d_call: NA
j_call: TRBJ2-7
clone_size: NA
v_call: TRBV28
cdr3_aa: CASTLTLTGRSISSYEQYF
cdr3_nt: TGTGCCAGCACTCTCACATTGACAGGCAGATCCATAAGCTCCTACGAGCAGTACTTC

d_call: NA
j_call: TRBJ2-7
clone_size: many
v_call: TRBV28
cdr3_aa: CASSFETGSYEQYF
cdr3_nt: TGTGCCAGCAGTTTCGAGACAGGTTCCTACGAGCAGTACTTC

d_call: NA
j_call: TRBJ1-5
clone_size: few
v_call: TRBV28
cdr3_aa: CASSLSSLQAGQPQHF
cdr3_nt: TGTGCCAGCAGTTTATCGAGTCTGCAAGCTGGTCAGCCCCAGCATTTT

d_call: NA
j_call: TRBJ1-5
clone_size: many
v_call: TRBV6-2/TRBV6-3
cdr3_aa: CASGPRGNHQPQHF
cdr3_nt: TGTGCCAGCGGACCCAGGGGTAATCATCAGCCCCAGCATTTT

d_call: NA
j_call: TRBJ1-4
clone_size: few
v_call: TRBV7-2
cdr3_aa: CASSLGPEYEKLFF
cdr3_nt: TGTGCCAGCAGCTTGGGACCGGAGTATGAAAAACTGTTTTTT

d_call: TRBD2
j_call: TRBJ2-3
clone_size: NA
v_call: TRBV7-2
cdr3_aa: CASGYLAGGPTDTQYF
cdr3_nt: TGTGCCAGCGGATACTTAGCGGGAGGGCCAACAGATACGCAGTATTTT

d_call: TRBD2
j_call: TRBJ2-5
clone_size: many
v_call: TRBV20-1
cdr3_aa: CSAKLAGTSGFQETQYF
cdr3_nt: TGCAGTGCTAAACTAGCGGGGACTAGCGGGTTCCAAGAGACCCAGTACTTC

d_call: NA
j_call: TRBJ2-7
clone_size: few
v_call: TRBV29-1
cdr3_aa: CSVEDSGAGAYEQYF
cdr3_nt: TGCAGCGTTGAAGATTCCGGGGCAGGAGCCTACGAGCAGTACTTC

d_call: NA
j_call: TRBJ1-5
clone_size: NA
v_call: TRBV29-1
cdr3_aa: CSVEDGAGGNQPQHF
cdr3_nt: TGCAGCGTTGAAGATGGGGCAGGGGGCAATCAGCCCCAGCATTTT

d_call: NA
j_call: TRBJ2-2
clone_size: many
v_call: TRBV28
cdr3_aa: CASSPSSFESGELFF
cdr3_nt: TGTGCCAGCAGTCCATCAAGCTTCGAATCCGGGGAGCTGTTTTTT

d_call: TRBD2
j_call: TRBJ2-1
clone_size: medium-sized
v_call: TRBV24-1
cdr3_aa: CATSDPRTGGQNEQFF
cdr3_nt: TGTGCCACCAGTGATCCGCGGACGGGAGGGCAGAATGAGCAGTTCTTC

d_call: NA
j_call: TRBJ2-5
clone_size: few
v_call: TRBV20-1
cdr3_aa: CSARAGGGGETQYF
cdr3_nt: TGCAGTGCTAGAGCGGGAGGGGGCGGTGAGACCCAGTACTTC

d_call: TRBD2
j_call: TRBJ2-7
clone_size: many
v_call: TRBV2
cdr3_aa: CASSETSGTYEQYF
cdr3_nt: TGTGCCAGCAGTGAAACTAGCGGAACCTACGAGCAGTACTTC

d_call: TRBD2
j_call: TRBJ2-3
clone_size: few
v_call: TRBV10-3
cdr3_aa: CAISESGTSGIESTDTQYF
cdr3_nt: TGTGCCATCAGTGAGTCCGGGACTAGCGGGATCGAAAGCACAGATACGCAGTATTTT

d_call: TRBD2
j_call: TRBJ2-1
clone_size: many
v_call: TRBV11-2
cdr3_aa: CASSLELAGAYNEQFF
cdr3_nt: TGTGCCAGCAGCTTAGAGCTAGCGGGAGCTTACAATGAGCAGTTCTTC

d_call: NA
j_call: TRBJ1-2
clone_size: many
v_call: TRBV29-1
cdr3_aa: CSVQTGSYNYGYTF
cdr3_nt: TGCAGCGTTCAAACGGGATCATATAACTATGGCTACACCTTC

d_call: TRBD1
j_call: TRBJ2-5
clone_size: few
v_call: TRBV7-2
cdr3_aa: CASSLRDRDIETQYF
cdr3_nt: TGTGCCAGCAGCCTCCGGGACAGGGACATAGAGACCCAGTACTTC

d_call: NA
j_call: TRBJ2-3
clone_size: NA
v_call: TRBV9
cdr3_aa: CASSVGLGRSTDTQYF
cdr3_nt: TGTGCCAGCAGCGTAGGGCTTGGGCGTAGCACAGATACGCAGTATTTT

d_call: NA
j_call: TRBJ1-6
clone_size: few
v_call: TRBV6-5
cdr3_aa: CASSLGGLGSPLHF
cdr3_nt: TGTGCCAGCAGCCTGGGGGGGCTAGGATCACCCCTCCACTTT

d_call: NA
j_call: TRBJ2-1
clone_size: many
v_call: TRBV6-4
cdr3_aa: CASSESGTNNEQFF
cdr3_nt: TGTGCCAGCAGTGAGTCCGGGACCAACAATGAGCAGTTCTTC

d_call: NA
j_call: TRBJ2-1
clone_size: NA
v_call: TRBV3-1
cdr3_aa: CASSQDWAAASSYNEQFF
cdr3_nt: TGTGCCAGCAGCCAAGATTGGGCTGCCGCCAGCTCCTACAATGAGCAGTTCTTC